The 2 T cell receptor beta chains below were found in one sample sequenced in a study of beta chain features in type 1 diabetes. The authors reverse transcribed all of the isolated RNA, so sequencing captured expressed TCRB transcripts. Measured with immunoSEQ multiplex PCR; TCRdb has only the in-frame clones, and not every one. The sample holds under 90,000 clones, under 35% seen once. Sequenced material: stem cell memory CD4+ T cells from blood. The receptors were sampled from a woman between 18 and 29 years old in good health.

The V gene is TRBV7-3, the J gene TRBJ2-7; 9 bases fit TRBD2. This CDR3 has 18 amino acids. Germline loops: CDR1 SGHTA, CDR2 FQGTGA. V lost 5 bases, J lost 5 bases, and 19 bases stayed unmatched. CDR3 nucleotide sequence: TGTGCCAGCAGCCCCCCCTTGTGGCTAGCGGGATCGGGGAACGAGCAGTACTTC. It translates to CASSPPLWLAGSGNEQYF.

This clone is termed medium-sized. Other nucleotide sequences in the sample specify the same CDR3. The chain uses TRBV30 and TRBJ2-7; 7 nucleotides line up with TRBD1. The V gene's germline CDR1 is GTSNPN and CDR2 SVGIG (reference sequence). V lost 0 bases and J lost 4; bases outside the gene matches: 0. The CDR3 runs to 12 residues. As DNA, the CDR3 is TGTGCCTGGAGTGTACAGGGGTACGAGCAGTACTTC. This encodes CAWSVQGYEQYF.